The 26 T cell receptor beta chains below all came from one sample that was sequenced in a study of cytomegalovirus exposure and HLA in healthy donors (dated by TCRdb to 2015 to 2018). Library preparation used the immunoSEQ multiplex PCR assay. For the multiplex PCR, a mixture combining 60 forward primers for TCR Vbeta segments and 13 reverse primers for TCR Jbeta segments was used. Held by TCRdb, this immuneACCESS table contains in-frame sequences only and omits some clones. Under half of the omission traces to an unresolved V gene where checked; the cause of the rest is unknown. The sample records more than 140,000 clones, more than 60% of which are singletons. The ten most abundant clones make up around 3.2% of the sample. The source material was PBMCs. The receptors here all came from a man in his forties in good health and CMV-seronegative.

This chain links TRBV7-9 with TRBJ1-5, with D possibly being TRBD1 (6 bases). This CDR3 is built from 14 residues. V was cut by 5 bases and J by 6 bases, with 14 bases left in between. Germline V gene data show CDR1 as SEHNR and CDR2 as FQNEAQ (reference sequence). DNA of the CDR3: TGTGCCAGCAGCCCCCAGGGGACCAGTCAGCCCCAGCATTTT. Translation: CASSPQGTSQPQHF.

The chain combines TRBV5-4 with TRBJ1-6; 8 nucleotides agree with TRBD1. J gave up 10 bases and V 5 bases, and 8 bases lay outside the gene matches. Germline CDR1 reads SGHNT; CDR2 reads YYREEE (reference sequence). This CDR3 region has 14 residues. The CDR3 sequence: CASRPGGAGSPLHF. For the CDR3, the DNA is TGTGCCAGCAGGCCAGGGGGCGCGGGATCACCCCTCCACTTT.

This clone was seen just once. The chain carries TRBV6-5 and TRBJ2-7; 7 nucleotides align to TRBD2. J was trimmed by 1 base and V by 4 bases; bases with no gene match: 7. CDR1 and CDR2 from the germline V gene are MNHEY and SVGAGI. The CDR3 runs to 15 residues. The CDR3 is CASSFFRGVSYEQYF. CDR3 sequence (DNA): TGTGCCAGCAGTTTCTTCCGGGGGGTTTCCTACGAGCAGTACTTC.

This clone has more than one count but fewer than ten. V gene TRBV5-1 combines with J gene TRBJ1-1; 7 bases agree with TRBD1. CDR3 size: 14 residues. Germline V gene lookup returns CDR1 SGHRS and CDR2 YFSETQ. V shed 5 bases and J 4 bases; nucleotides not matched to a gene: 8. Here the CDR3 DNA reads TGCGCCAGCAGTAAGGGGGCTGGGAGCACTGAAGCTTTCTTT. Protein product: CASSKGAGSTEAFF. The entire variable domain, with the rest obtained from reference TRBV5-1 and TRBJ1-1, is as follows: KAGVTQTPRYLIKTRGQQVTLSCSPISGHRSVSWYQQTPGQGLQFLFEYFSETQRNKGNFPGRFSGRQFSNSRSEMNVSTLELGDSALYLCASSKGAGSTEAFFGQGTRLTVV.

The chain is built from TRBV19 and TRBJ1-3; D unclear. Trimming took off 3 bases at V and 0 bases at J, with 6 bases between the two ends. Germline assignment: CDR1 LNHDA and CDR2 SQIVND (reference sequence). CDR3 length: 14 amino acids. The CDR3 DNA reads TGTGCCAGTAGTATGACGGGCTCTGGAAACACCATATATTTT. This sequence encodes CASSMTGSGNTIYF.

This clone was counted between two and nine times. The chain employs TRBV19 and TRBJ1-4, with D possibly TRBD1 on 6 matching bases. V was pared by 10 bases and J by 6 bases, with 15 bases between. CDR1 is LNHDA and CDR2 is SQIVND in the germline V gene (reference sequence). There are 13 residues in the CDR3. CDR3 coding DNA: TGTGCCACCCATACAGGGCCCTATGAAAAACTGTTTTTT. Translating gives CATHTGPYEKLFF.

The V gene is TRBV5-1, the J gene TRBJ2-6, with 9 bases identical to TRBD1. The CDR3 is 19 amino acids. J gave up 4 bases and V 4 bases, and 15 bases lay outside the gene matches. Looked up from germline, CDR1 is SGHRS and CDR2 is YFSETQ. The CDR3 reads CASSDTTGGALPGANVLTF. As DNA, the CDR3 is TGCGCCAGCAGCGATACCACAGGGGGCGCCCTCCCCGGGGCCAACGTCCTGACTTTC.

This clone was detected only once. This chain connects TRBV19 to TRBJ1-5; 7 nucleotides align to TRBD1. Trimming at V came to 2 bases and at J to 5 bases, leaving 12 bases not matched to a gene. This CDR3 region has 17 residues. In germline, CDR1 is LNHDA, CDR2 SQIVND (reference sequence). The CDR3 spells CASSIRGRGAVDQPQHF. For the CDR3, the DNA is TGTGCCAGTAGTATAAGGGGGCGGGGGGCCGTCGATCAGCCCCAGCATTTT.

CDR3 sequence (DNA): TGTGCCAGCAGCTTAGCGCTAGGCAAAACAGAGACCCAGTACTTC. It codes for CASSLALGKTETQYF. This chain links TRBV7-6 with TRBJ2-5; D remains unclear. CDR3 length equals 15 residues. Germline values: CDR1 SGHVS, CDR2 FNYEAQ. The V end was cut by 0 bases, the J end by 4 bases, with 12 bases between.

The V gene is TRBV14, the J gene TRBJ1-2; maybe TRBD1 (5 bases). Germline V gene sequence: CDR1 SGHDN, CDR2 FVKESK. The CDR3 spans 17 residues. V lost 1 base and J 3 bases, leaving 18 bases between the germline ends. The CDR3 protein is CASSQGPGTLFDYGYTF. Here the CDR3 DNA reads TGTGCCAGCAGCCAAGGACCCGGGACTCTGTTCGACTATGGCTACACCTTC.

This chain links TRBV19 with TRBJ2-7; 10 nucleotides line up with TRBD1. The length of the CDR3 is 14 residues. Germline CDR1 is LNHDA and CDR2 is SQIVND (reference sequence). J gave up 5 bases and V 10 bases, and 11 bases lay outside the gene matches. The CDR3 DNA sequence: TGTGCCACTGAGACCGGGACAGGGGTGGACGAGCAGTACTTC. Protein product: CATETGTGVDEQYF.

The chain has TRBV29-1 and TRBJ2-1; 8 nucleotides align to TRBD1. This CDR3 contains 15 residues. Looked up from germline, CDR1 is SQVTM and CDR2 is ANQGSEA. Germline trimming cut 7 bases from V and 0 bases from J; bases unmatched to any gene: 8. The CDR3 DNA reads as TGCAGCGCTGGACAGGGACGCAGCTCCTACAATGAGCAGTTCTTC. The encoded protein is CSAGQGRSSYNEQFF.

This clone was recorded a few times. The V call is TRBV6-1, the J call TRBJ2-7, with D perhaps TRBD1 (6 bases). Looked up from germline, CDR1 is MNHNS and CDR2 is SASEGT. Trimming stripped 8 bases from V and 3 bases from J, with 11 bases between. The CDR3 consists of 12 residues. Here the CDR3 reads CASGTGYYEQYF. DNA of the CDR3: TGTGCCAGCGGAACAGGGTACTACGAGCAGTACTTC.

The chain has TRBV19 and TRBJ2-5; 15 nucleotides line up with TRBD2. The trim removed 4 bases at V and 2 bases at J, leaving 5 bases unmatched. CDR1 is LNHDA and CDR2 is SQIVND in the germline V gene (reference sequence). The CDR3 totals 17 residues. CDR3 coding DNA: TGTGCCAGTAGTAAAGGACTAGCGGGGGGGCTTCAAGAGACCCAGTACTTC. Translation gives CASSKGLAGGLQETQYF.

Notes on this clone: This sample also contains other DNA sequences that code for the same CDR3. The V call is TRBV7-9, the J call TRBJ1-1; 10 nucleotides align to TRBD1. CDR3 size: 13 residues. In germline, CDR1 is SEHNR, CDR2 FQNEAQ (reference sequence). Unmatched junction bases numbered 1, after V lost 4 bases and J lost 5 bases. In nucleotides, the CDR3 is TGTGCCAGCAGCTGGACAGGGGGAACTGAAGCTTTCTTT. The encoded protein is CASSWTGGTEAFF.

The V gene is TRBV30, the J gene TRBJ1-5, with 7 bases matching TRBD1. J was trimmed by 7 bases and V by 2 bases; bases with no gene match: 5. CDR1 and CDR2 (germline): GTSNPN, SVGIG (reference sequence). The CDR3 is 13 amino acids. In DNA, the CDR3 is TGTGCCTGGAGTAGGGGGCCGGGGCAGCCCCAGCATTTT. Amino acids: CAWSRGPGQPQHF.

The chain recombines TRBV11-2 with TRBJ2-7; D is uncertain. Germline assignment: CDR1 SGHAT and CDR2 FQNNGV. This CDR3 region has 15 residues. With 3 bases removed from V and 2 bases from J, the gap between germline ends came to 14 bases. The CDR3: CASSFRPLEAYEQYF. CDR3 bases: TGTGCCAGCAGCTTCCGGCCCCTAGAGGCCTACGAGCAGTACTTC.

The CDR3 is CASSIRLAGEISTDTQYF. For the CDR3, the DNA is TGTGCCAGTAGTATAAGACTAGCGGGGGAGATTAGCACAGATACGCAGTATTTT. The V call is TRBV19, the J call TRBJ2-3; TRBD2 matches 12 bases. CDR3 size: 18 residues. Looked up from germline, CDR1 is LNHDA and CDR2 is SQIVND (reference sequence). The J segment lost 0 bases and the V segment lost 2 bases, leaving 6 bases of the junction unmatched.

This sequence joins TRBV5-1 and TRBJ1-6; D is unresolved. The CDR3 is 17 residues long. Looked up from germline, CDR1 is SGHRS and CDR2 is YFSETQ. V lost 1 base and J lost 0, with 11 bases in between. The CDR3, as DNA: TGCGCCAGCAGCTTGTCCCGTACGAGCTCCTATAATTCACCCCTCCACTTT. Its translation: CASSLSRTSSYNSPLHF.

This sequence joins TRBV5-1 and TRBJ2-5; TRBD1 agrees at 11 bases. J was trimmed by 3 bases and V by 3 bases; bases with no gene match: 4. CDR1 SGHRS and CDR2 YFSETQ come from the germline V gene. This CDR3 is 15 amino acids long. DNA for the CDR3: TGCGCCAGCAGCTACCGGGACAGGGGGGAAGAGACCCAGTACTTC. Translated: CASSYRDRGEETQYF.

The V call is TRBV2, the J call TRBJ1-5; 10 bases fit TRBD1. CDR3 length equals 14 residues. Per germline, CDR1 SNHLY and CDR2 FYNNEI. The V gene end was trimmed by 8 bases and the J gene end by 2 bases; junction bases not matched to a gene: 3. CDR3 sequence reads: CASFGTGGNQPQHF. The CDR3 DNA follows: TGTGCCAGCTTCGGGACAGGGGGCAATCAGCCCCAGCATTTT.

The chain links TRBV2 to TRBJ1-1, with unresolved D. The CDR3 is 15 residues long. The V and J ends lost 8 bases and 2 bases respectively, with 18 bases between them. Germline V gene sequence: CDR1 SNHLY, CDR2 FYNNEI. CDR3 DNA: TGTGCCAGCCTAGAATCGGCCGCCTCAAACACTGAAGCTTTCTTT. As protein: CASLESAASNTEAFF.

The J gene is TRBJ2-7, the V gene TRBV6-5; 11 bases match TRBD2. This CDR3 spans 15 amino acids. Germline CDR1 MNHEY, CDR2 SVGAGI. V shed 6 bases, J shed 3 bases, and the junction held 7 bases outside the gene matches. The CDR3 loop is CASRPWTSGLYEQYF. The CDR3 DNA reads as TGTGCCAGCAGACCCTGGACTAGCGGGCTCTACGAGCAGTACTTC.

The chain employs TRBV7-9 and TRBJ1-3; no clear D. From germline, CDR1 is SEHNR and CDR2 FQNEAQ (reference sequence). This CDR3 contains 16 residues. The V end was cut by 4 bases, the J end by 0 bases, with 13 bases between. The DNA for the CDR3 is TGTGCCAGCAGCTCCCTCCTGGCAATCTCTGGAAACACCATATATTTT. Translation: CASSSLLAISGNTIYF.

The rearrangement links TRBV7-2 to TRBJ1-5, with D unresolved. Germline CDR1 is SGHTA and CDR2 is FQGNSA. Trimming shortened V by 5 bases and J by 5 bases, and 7 bases separated the two germline ends. The CDR3 is 12 amino acids. The CDR3 coding sequence is TGTGCCAGCAGCCCCCCCGATCAGCCCCAGCATTTT. Encoded protein: CASSPPDQPQHF.

In its sample, this clone was seen once. The chain has TRBV6-1 and TRBJ2-3; D is perhaps TRBD2 (6 bases). Germline loops: CDR1 MNHNS, CDR2 SASEGT. Trimming stripped 6 bases from V and 4 bases from J, with 17 bases between. CDR3 length: 15 residues. The CDR3 DNA reads TGTGCCAGCAGAAGACTAGTCCCCGGGGCAGATACGCAGTATTTT. Amino acid sequence: CASRRLVPGADTQYF.